This T cell receptor beta chain was sequenced in a study of response to subunit inactivated influenza vaccine. TCRdb re-called the RT-PCR reads through MiXCR, storing one row per CDR3 protein. The sample lists about 240,000 distinct CDR3 sequences, 9.5% to 15% occurring once. V gave up 5 bases and J gave up 5 bases; unmatched junction bases: 8. This CDR3 region has 17 residues. Germline CDR1 is SGHTA and CDR2 is FQGNSA. Study results and caveats: Each seasonal influenza vaccination, the authors suggested, recruits few new T cells.

In its sample, this clonotype was seen many times. Its target is unknown. V usage is TRBV7-2 and J usage is TRBJ2-2, with 13 bases aligning to TRBD2. This sequence originates from a man between 50 and 59 years old who received an inactivated influenza vaccine. Sequences were derived from non-naive T cells sorted from PBMCs, sampled around two weeks before vaccination. CDR3 sequence reads: CASSRTSGRVVTGELFF. The CDR3 DNA sequence: TGTGCCAGCAGCCGGACTAGCGGGAGAGTAGTGACCGGGGAGCTGTTTTTT.